This T cell receptor beta chain was sequenced for a study of shared clonotypes between healthy human individuals. Study-level information: Donors were a couple of women and a few men aged 18 to 49.

Healthy HIV-negative adults without recent acute infections or vaccinations served as donors. The assay was immunoSEQ multiplex PCR, and TCRdb's table has in-frame clones only and misses some. This sample carries about 770,000 clones, roughly 72% of them seen once, and the ten largest clones take about 1.8%. Trimming took 6 bases from V and 5 from J; bases not matched to a gene: 6. This CDR3 comprises 13 residues. Germline loops: CDR1 KGHSH, CDR2 LQKENI. Study outcomes and limitations: Clonotypes not shared had lower generation probabilities than those common to all four donors. Among the subsets, naive ones generally showed larger estimated richness than memory ones.

Comment on this clone: Its antigen is unknown.

The sample taken for sequencing was memory CD4+ T cells sorted from blood. Regarding subset: CD45RA-negative fraction. The chain has TRBV18 and TRBJ1-2; 7 bases agree with TRBD1. The clonotype originates from a young woman in good health. The CDR3 nucleotides read TGTGCCAGCTCCGCCGGGACAGATTATGGCTACACCTTC. Amino acid sequence: CASSAGTDYGYTF.